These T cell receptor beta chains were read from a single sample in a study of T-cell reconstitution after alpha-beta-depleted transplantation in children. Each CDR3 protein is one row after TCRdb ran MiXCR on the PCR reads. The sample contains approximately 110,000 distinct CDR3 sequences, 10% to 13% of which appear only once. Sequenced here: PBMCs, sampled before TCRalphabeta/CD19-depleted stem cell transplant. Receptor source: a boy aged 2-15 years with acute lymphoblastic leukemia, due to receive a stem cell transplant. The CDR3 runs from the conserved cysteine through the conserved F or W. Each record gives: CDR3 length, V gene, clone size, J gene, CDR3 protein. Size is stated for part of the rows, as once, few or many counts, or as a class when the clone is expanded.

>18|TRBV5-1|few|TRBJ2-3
CASSHIPGLAGSTDTQYF
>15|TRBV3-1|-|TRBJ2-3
CATCQPRQNTDTQYF
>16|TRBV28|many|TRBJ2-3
CASSPLLSSGTDTQYF
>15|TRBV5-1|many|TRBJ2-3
CASSLGSGGADTQYF
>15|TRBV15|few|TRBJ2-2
CATSRATGSTGELFF
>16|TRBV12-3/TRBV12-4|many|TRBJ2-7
CASSYSSGRFRYEQYF
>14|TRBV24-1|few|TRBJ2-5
CATSEPSGQETQYF
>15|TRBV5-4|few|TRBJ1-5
CASSLFGQINQPQHF
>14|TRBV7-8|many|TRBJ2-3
CASRRDRGSDTQYF
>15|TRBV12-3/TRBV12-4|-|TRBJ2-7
CASTGAPAPFYEQYF
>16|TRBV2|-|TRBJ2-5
CASSEVRYGAAETQYF
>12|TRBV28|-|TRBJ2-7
CASSGQLYEQYF
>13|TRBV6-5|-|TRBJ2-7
CASSYPPTYEQYF
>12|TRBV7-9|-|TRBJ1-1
CASSVMNTEAFF
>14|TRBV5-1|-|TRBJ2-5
CASSFDSQKETQYF
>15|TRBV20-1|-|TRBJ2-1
CSAQDSLNPRGEQFF
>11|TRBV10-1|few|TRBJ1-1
CASSNTGRAFF
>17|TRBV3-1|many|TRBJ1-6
CASSSSPGARGDSPLHF
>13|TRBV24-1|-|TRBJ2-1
CATSRDSWNEQFF
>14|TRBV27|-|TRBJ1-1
CASSLSNRNTEAFF
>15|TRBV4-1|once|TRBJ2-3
CASSQDRGLAGVSYF
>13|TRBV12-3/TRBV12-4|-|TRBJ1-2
CASSLGTVYGYTF
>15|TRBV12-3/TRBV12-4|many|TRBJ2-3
CASSLRGSGTDTQYF
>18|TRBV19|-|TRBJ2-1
CASSLLASGRATYNEQFF
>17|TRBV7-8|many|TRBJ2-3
CASSPLKREGRSDTQYF
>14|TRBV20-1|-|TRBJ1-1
CSARGMEGHTEAFF
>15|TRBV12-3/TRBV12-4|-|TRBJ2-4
CASTSHGVAKNIQYF
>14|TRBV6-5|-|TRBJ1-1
CASSYGQGNTEAFF